The rows below give T cell receptor beta chains drawn from one sample of a study of identical twins. Each CDR3 protein is one row after TCRdb ran MiXCR on the 5' RACE reads. Found here are 200,000 or so distinct CDR3 sequences, approximately 8.3% of them singletons; the top ten hold 1.5% to 2.5%. Another study also made use of these data, one on yellow fever vaccine responses in identical twins.

Input material: memory (CD45RO+) T cells sorted from blood. The origin of the receptors is a woman between 18 and 29 years old in good health. Each CDR3 is given with its conserved first and last residue. Fields, in order: D gene, clone size, V gene, J gene, CDR3 protein, CDR3 DNA. A D gene is named only where the DNA matches it firmly. Expanded clones get a size class; other rows say once, few or many, or leave the size out.

d_gene: -
abundance: many
v_gene: TRBV12-3/TRBV12-4
j_gene: TRBJ2-3
CDR3aa: CASSFHPGQRTDTQYF
CDR3nt: TGTGCCAGCAGTTTTCATCCGGGACAACGCACAGATACGCAGTATTTT

d_gene: -
abundance: -
v_gene: TRBV7-9
j_gene: TRBJ2-7
CDR3aa: CASSFPGLNEQYF
CDR3nt: TGTGCCAGCAGCTTTCCAGGGCTAAACGAGCAGTACTTC

d_gene: -
abundance: many
v_gene: TRBV7-9
j_gene: TRBJ1-1
CDR3aa: CASSLGDNTEAFF
CDR3nt: TGTGCCAGCAGCTTAGGTGATAACACTGAAGCTTTCTTT

d_gene: -
abundance: few
v_gene: TRBV30
j_gene: TRBJ1-5
CDR3aa: CAWSAKGTGDQPQHF
CDR3nt: TGTGCCTGGAGTGCCAAGGGGACGGGAGATCAGCCCCAGCATTTT

d_gene: -
abundance: few
v_gene: TRBV25-1
j_gene: TRBJ2-3
CDR3aa: CASRAPTGDTQYF
CDR3nt: TGTGCCAGCAGGGCCCCCACTGGGGATACGCAGTATTTT

d_gene: -
abundance: many
v_gene: TRBV12-3/TRBV12-4
j_gene: TRBJ2-2
CDR3aa: CASSLIGGTGELFF
CDR3nt: TGTGCCAGCAGTTTAATTGGAGGCACCGGGGAGCTGTTTTTT

d_gene: -
abundance: few
v_gene: TRBV15
j_gene: TRBJ1-5
CDR3aa: CATSRDIGGQPQHF
CDR3nt: TGTGCCACCAGCAGAGATATCGGGGGTCAGCCCCAGCATTTT

d_gene: TRBD1
abundance: many
v_gene: TRBV6-9
j_gene: TRBJ1-5
CDR3aa: CASSFRDRGQHF
CDR3nt: TGTGCCAGCAGTTTCCGGGACAGGGGACAACATTTT

d_gene: TRBD1
abundance: -
v_gene: TRBV2
j_gene: TRBJ2-3
CDR3aa: CASSDRGLSTDTQYF
CDR3nt: TGTGCCAGCAGCGACAGGGGGCTAAGCACAGATACGCAGTATTTT

d_gene: -
abundance: many
v_gene: TRBV2
j_gene: TRBJ1-5
CDR3aa: CASELVGEPQHF
CDR3nt: TGTGCCAGCGAACTGGTGGGCGAGCCCCAGCATTTT

d_gene: TRBD1
abundance: many
v_gene: TRBV5-1
j_gene: TRBJ2-2
CDR3aa: CASSLGQGAGELFF
CDR3nt: TGCGCCAGCAGCTTGGGACAGGGGGCCGGGGAGCTGTTTTTT

d_gene: -
abundance: few
v_gene: TRBV30
j_gene: TRBJ2-5
CDR3aa: CAWSQGAGTQETQYF
CDR3nt: TGTGCCTGGAGCCAGGGTGCAGGAACCCAAGAGACCCAGTACTTC

d_gene: -
abundance: -
v_gene: TRBV20-1
j_gene: TRBJ2-7
CDR3aa: CSASEQFSYEQYF
CDR3nt: TGCAGTGCTAGTGAACAGTTCTCTTACGAGCAGTACTTC

d_gene: -
abundance: -
v_gene: TRBV7-2
j_gene: TRBJ1-1
CDR3aa: CASSLYRETEAFF
CDR3nt: TGTGCCAGCAGCTTATACAGGGAAACGGAAGCTTTCTTT